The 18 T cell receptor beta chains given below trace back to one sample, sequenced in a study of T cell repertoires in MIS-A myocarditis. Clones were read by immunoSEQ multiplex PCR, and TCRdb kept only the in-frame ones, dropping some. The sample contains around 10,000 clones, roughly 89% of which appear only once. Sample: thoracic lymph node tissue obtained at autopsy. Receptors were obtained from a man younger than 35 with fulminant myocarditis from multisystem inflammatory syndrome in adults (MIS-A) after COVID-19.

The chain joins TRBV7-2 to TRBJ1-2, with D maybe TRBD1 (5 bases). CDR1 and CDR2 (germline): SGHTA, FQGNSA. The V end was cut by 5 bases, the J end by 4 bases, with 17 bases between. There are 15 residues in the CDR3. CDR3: CASSPPSGRPYGYTF. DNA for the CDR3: TGTGCCAGCAGCCCCCCCTCAGGGCGCCCCTATGGCTACACCTTC.

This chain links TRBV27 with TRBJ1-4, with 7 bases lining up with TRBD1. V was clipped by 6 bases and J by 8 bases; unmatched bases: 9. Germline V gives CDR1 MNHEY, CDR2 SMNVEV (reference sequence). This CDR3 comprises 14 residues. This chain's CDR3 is CASRKTGRSEKLFF. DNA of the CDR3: TGTGCCAGCAGAAAGACAGGGCGATCAGAAAAACTGTTTTTT.

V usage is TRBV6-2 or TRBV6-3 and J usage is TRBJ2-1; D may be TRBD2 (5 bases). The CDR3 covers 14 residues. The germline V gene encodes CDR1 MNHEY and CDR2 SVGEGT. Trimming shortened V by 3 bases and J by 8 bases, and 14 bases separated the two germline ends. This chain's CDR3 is CASSYTGSLDEQFF. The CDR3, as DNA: TGTGCCAGCAGTTATACGGGGAGCCTCGATGAGCAGTTCTTC.

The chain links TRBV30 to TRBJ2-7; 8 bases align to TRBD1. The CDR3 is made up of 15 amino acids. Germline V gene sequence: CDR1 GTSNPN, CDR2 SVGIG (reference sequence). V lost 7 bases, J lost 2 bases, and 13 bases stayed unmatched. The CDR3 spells CAYDIPGQVTYEQYF. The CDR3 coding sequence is TGTGCCTACGACATACCGGGACAGGTTACCTACGAGCAGTACTTC.

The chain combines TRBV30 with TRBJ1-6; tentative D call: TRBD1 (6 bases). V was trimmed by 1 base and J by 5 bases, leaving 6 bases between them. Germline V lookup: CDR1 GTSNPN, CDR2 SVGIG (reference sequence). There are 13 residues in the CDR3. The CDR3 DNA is TGTGCCTGGAGTGCAGGGGATAATTCACCCCTCCACTTT. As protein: CAWSAGDNSPLHF. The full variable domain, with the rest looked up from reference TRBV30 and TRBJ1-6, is SQTIHQWPATLVQPVGSPLSLECTVEGTSNPNLYWYRQAAGRGLQLLFYSVGIGQISSEVPQNLSASRPQDRQFILSSKKLLLSDSGFYLCAWSAGDNSPLHFGNGTRLTVT.

The DNA of the CDR3 is TGCGCCAGCAGCTTCGAGGGGGGCAGGACCGGGGAGCTGTTTTTT. This translates into CASSFEGGRTGELFF. V and J are TRBV5-1 and TRBJ2-2; the D call may be TRBD1 or TRBD2 (6 bases each). There are 15 residues in the CDR3. Germline loops: CDR1 SGHRS, CDR2 YFSETQ. V lost 2 bases and J lost 5, with 13 bases in between.

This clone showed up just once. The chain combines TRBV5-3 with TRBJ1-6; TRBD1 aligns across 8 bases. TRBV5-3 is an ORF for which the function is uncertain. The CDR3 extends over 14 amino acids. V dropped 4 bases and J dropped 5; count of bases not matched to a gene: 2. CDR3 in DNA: TGTGCCAGAAGCGGGGGACAGGATAATTCACCCCTCCACTTT. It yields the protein CARSGGQDNSPLHF.

DNA for the CDR3: TGTGCCAGCAGCTTAGCGTCCTTGGCGGACAGGGGGCGCCGACTGCACACCGGGGAGCTGTTTTTT. It specifies CASSLASLADRGRRLHTGELFF. The rearrangement joins TRBV7-2 to TRBJ2-2; 11 bases line up with TRBD1. CDR1 is SGHTA, CDR2 FQGNSA, per germline. This CDR3 contains 22 residues. With 0 bases clipped from V and 3 bases from J, the junction kept 18 bases outside the gene matches. The complete variable domain, with remaining parts taken from reference TRBV7-2 and TRBJ2-2, reads GAGVSQSPSNKVTEKGKDVELRCDPISGHTALYWYRQSLGQGLEFLIYFQGNSAPDKSGLPSDRFSAERTGGSVSTLTIQRTQQEDSAVYLCASSLASLADRGRRLHTGELFFGEGSRLTVL.

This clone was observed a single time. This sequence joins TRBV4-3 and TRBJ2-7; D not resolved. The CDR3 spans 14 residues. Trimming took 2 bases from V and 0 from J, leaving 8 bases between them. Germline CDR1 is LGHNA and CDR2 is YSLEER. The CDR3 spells CASSQMTSSYEQYF. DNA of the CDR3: TGCGCCAGCAGCCAAATGACATCCTCCTACGAGCAGTACTTC.

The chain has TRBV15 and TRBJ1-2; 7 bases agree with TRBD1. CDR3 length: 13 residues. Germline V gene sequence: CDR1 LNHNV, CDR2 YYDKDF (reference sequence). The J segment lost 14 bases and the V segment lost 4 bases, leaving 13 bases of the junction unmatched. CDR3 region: CATSKTGYFYRTF. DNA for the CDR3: TGTGCCACCAGCAAGACAGGGTACTTCTATAGGACCTTC.

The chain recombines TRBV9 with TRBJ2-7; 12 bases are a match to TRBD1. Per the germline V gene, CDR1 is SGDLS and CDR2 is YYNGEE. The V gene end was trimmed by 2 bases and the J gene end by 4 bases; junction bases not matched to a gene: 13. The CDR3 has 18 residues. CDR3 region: CASSVHSGTGGTSYEQYF. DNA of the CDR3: TGTGCCAGCAGCGTCCACTCCGGGACAGGGGGCACTTCGTACGAGCAGTACTTC.

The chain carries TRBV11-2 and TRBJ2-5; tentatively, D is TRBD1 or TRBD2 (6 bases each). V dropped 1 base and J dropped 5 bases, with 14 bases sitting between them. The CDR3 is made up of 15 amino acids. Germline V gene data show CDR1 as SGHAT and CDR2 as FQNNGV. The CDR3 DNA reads TGTGCCAGCAGCTTAGGGGACTTAGGGGGGGAGACCCAGTACTTC. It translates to CASSLGDLGGETQYF.

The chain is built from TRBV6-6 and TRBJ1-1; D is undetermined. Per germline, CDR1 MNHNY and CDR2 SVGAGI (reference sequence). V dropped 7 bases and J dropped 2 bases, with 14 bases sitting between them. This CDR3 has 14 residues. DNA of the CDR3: TGTGCCAGCACTCATCGGCAAATAAACACTGAAGCTTTCTTT. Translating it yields CASTHRQINTEAFF.

In DNA, the CDR3 is TGTGCCAGCAGCTCTGGCGGGGGTCCCTACAATGAGCAGTTCTTC. This translates into CASSSGGGPYNEQFF. The gene calls are TRBV4-2 and TRBJ2-1; 7 bases match TRBD2. The germline V gene encodes CDR1 LGHNA and CDR2 YNFKEQ. The CDR3 consists of 15 residues. V lost 5 bases and J lost 2; bases outside the gene matches: 6.

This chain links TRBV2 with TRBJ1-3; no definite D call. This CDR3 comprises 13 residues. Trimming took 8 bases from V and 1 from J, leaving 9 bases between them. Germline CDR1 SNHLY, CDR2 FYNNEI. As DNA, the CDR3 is TGTGCCAGCGTTTGGAATTCTGGAAACACCATATATTTT. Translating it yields CASVWNSGNTIYF.

The CDR3 DNA reads TGTGCCAGCAGCGGAACCTACGAGCAGTACTTC. Translating it yields CASSGTYEQYF. The chain carries TRBV7-8 and TRBJ2-7; unclear D gene. The CDR3 length is 11 residues. V lost 5 bases and J 2 bases, leaving 4 bases between the germline ends. From germline, CDR1 is SGHVS and CDR2 FQNEAQ.

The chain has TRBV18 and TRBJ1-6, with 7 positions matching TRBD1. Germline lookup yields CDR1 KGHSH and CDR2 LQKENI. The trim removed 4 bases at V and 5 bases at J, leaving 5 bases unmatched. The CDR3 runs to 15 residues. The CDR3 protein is CASSQLGTDNSPLHF. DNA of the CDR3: TGTGCCAGCTCACAACTCGGGACAGATAATTCACCCCTCCACTTT.

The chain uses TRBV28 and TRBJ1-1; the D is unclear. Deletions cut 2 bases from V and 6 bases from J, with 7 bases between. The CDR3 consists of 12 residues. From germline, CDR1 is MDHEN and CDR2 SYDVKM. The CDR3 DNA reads TGTGCCAGCAGTTTAGGAGTGCCTGAAGCTTTCTTT. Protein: CASSLGVPEAFF. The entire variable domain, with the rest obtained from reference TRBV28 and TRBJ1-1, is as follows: DVKVTQSSRYLVKRTGEKVFLECVQDMDHENMFWYRQDPGLGLRLIYFSYDVKMKEKGDIPEGYSVSREKKERFSLILESASTNQTSMYLCASSLGVPEAFFGQGTRLTVV.